These T cell receptor beta chains were read from a single sample in a study of blood T cell repertoires in COVID-19. Sequenced by immunoSEQ multiplex PCR; TCRdb stores in-frame clones only, minus some. Among a few hundred thousand clones, about nine tenths were seen once, and the ten largest hold over 9%. The material sequenced was peripheral blood. Receptors were obtained from a woman younger than 45 with COVID-19, enrolled during active disease. CDR3s include the opening cysteine and the closing phenylalanine or tryptophan. D genes are given only for firm matches. Size tells how often a clone was seen (once, few, many) or the class of an expanded clone, and some rows leave it out.

J	D	V	size	DNA	CDR3
TRBJ2-7	.	TRBV24-1	.	TGTGCCACCAGTGCCGCGGGGCGGGCGAGCTACGAGCAGTACTTC	CATSAAGRASYEQYF
TRBJ2-5	.	TRBV6-5	.	TGTGCCAGCAGTACAGGTCAAGAGACCCAGTACTTC	CASSTGQETQYF
TRBJ2-3	TRBD2	TRBV6-2/TRBV6-3	.	TGTGCCAGCAGTTACTCGGTAGCGGGACACACAGATACGCAGTATTTT	CASSYSVAGHTDTQYF
TRBJ2-7	.	TRBV6-1	.	TGTGCCAGCAGACATAGGGAGGCAGAATCCTACGAGCAGTACTTC	CASRHREAESYEQYF
TRBJ2-7	TRBD1	TRBV24-1	.	TGTGCCACCAGTGATCCCGGGACAGGGCAGTACGAGCAGTACTTC	CATSDPGTGQYEQYF
TRBJ2-1	TRBD2	TRBV30	.	TGTGCCTGGAGTGGTAGCGGGAGTGGGGGCAATGAGCAGTTCTTC	CAWSGSGSGGNEQFF
TRBJ1-5	.	TRBV27	once	TGTGCCAGCGCCTTGGGGGGAGGCCTGAGCAATCAGCCCCAGCATTTT	CASALGGGLSNQPQHF
TRBJ1-5	TRBD1	TRBV30	.	TGTGCCTGGGGGGGACAGGGGTTTCAGCCCCAGCATTTT	CAWGGQGFQPQHF
TRBJ2-6	TRBD1	TRBV10-3	few	TGTGCCATCAGCCTCGGGACAGTGTCTGGGGCCAACGTCCTGACTTTC	CAISLGTVSGANVLTF
TRBJ2-7	TRBD2	TRBV7-9	.	TGTGCCAGCAGCTCAGGGACTAGCGCCCCCTCCTACGAGCAGTACTTC	CASSSGTSAPSYEQYF
TRBJ1-1	TRBD1	TRBV6-5	.	TGTGCCATTCGACAGGGGGCGGGTGGCACTGAAGCTTTCTTT	CAIRQGAGGTEAFF
TRBJ2-2	TRBD1	TRBV24-1	.	TGTGCCACCAGTGATTCGCTGGGACAGGGGACGACCGGGGAGCTGTTTTTT	CATSDSLGQGTTGELFF
TRBJ2-7	.	TRBV5-1	.	TGCGCCAGCAGCTTGCGGGTAGCGGACTCCTACGAGCAGTACTTC	CASSLRVADSYEQYF
TRBJ1-6	TRBD1	TRBV30	few	TGTGCCTGGAAGGTGACAGGGTATAATTCACCCCTCCACTTT	CAWKVTGYNSPLHF
TRBJ2-3	.	TRBV2	.	TGTGCCAGACGGGAATCGGATACGCAGTATTTT	CARRESDTQYF
TRBJ1-2	.	TRBV15	.	TGTGCCACCAGCTCGTACGGACAGCTTTCGAACTATGGCTACACCTTC	CATSSYGQLSNYGYTF
TRBJ2-3	.	TRBV25-1	.	TGTGCCAGCACCAAGGAGCGAGATACGCAGTATTTT	CASTKERDTQYF
TRBJ1-6	TRBD1	TRBV4-1	few	TGCGCCAGCAGCCAAGTGGCGGGGACAGGTGATTCACCCCTCCACTTT	CASSQVAGTGDSPLHF
TRBJ2-7	.	TRBV7-2	once	TGTGCCAGCAGCTTAACCGGTATCCCCTTGGACGAGCAGTACTTC	CASSLTGIPLDEQYF
TRBJ1-3	.	TRBV10-3	few	TGTGCCATCAGTGACGGGGGGGGAAACACCATATATTTT	CAISDGGGNTIYF
TRBJ2-1	.	TRBV7-3	.	TGTGCCAGCAGCGCAACAGGGAGCAATGAGCAGTTCTTC	CASSATGSNEQFF
TRBJ1-5	.	TRBV12-3/TRBV12-4	.	TGTGCCAGCAGTCGACAGGATCAGCCCCAGCATTTT	CASSRQDQPQHF
TRBJ1-1	TRBD1	TRBV2	.	TGTGCCAGCAGTTGGACAGGGGGCACTGAAGCTTTCTTT	CASSWTGGTEAFF
TRBJ2-1	TRBD2	TRBV7-9	once	TGTGCCAGCAGCCCAAGGACTAGCGGATACAATGAGCAGTTCTTC	CASSPRTSGYNEQFF
TRBJ2-7	TRBD1	TRBV5-1	.	TGCGCCAGCAGCCAAGGACAGGGCGAGCAGTACTTC	CASSQGQGEQYF
TRBJ1-3	TRBD1	TRBV5-3	.	TGTGCCAGCAAACGGACAGGGATCATCTCTGGAAACACCATATATTTT	CASKRTGIISGNTIYF
TRBJ1-1	.	TRBV7-6	.	TGTGCCAGCAGCCCCGGGACAGAAGCTTTCTTT	CASSPGTEAFF
TRBJ2-2	TRBD1	TRBV7-6	.	TGTGCCAGCAGCCAAGGGGGACAGGGTAGATCCGGGGAGCTGTTTTTT	CASSQGGQGRSGELFF
TRBJ2-1	.	TRBV27	.	TGTGCCAGCAGTTTACCGAAACCGGGACTGGAGTTCTTC	CASSLPKPGLEFF
TRBJ2-7	.	TRBV6-5	.	TGTGCCAGCAGTTACGGTACGGGATCCAGCTCCTACGAGCAGTACTTC	CASSYGTGSSSYEQYF
TRBJ1-4	TRBD1	TRBV3-1/TRBV3-2	.	TGTGCCAGCAGCCTTAACAGGGGAAATGAAAAACTGTTTTTT	CASSLNRGNEKLFF
TRBJ2-3	TRBD2	TRBV28	once	TGTGCCAGCAGTTTAGCGGGAGGGTCAGATACGCAGTATTTT	CASSLAGGSDTQYF
TRBJ1-2	.	TRBV28	.	TGTGCCAGCAGTCAACCGTCCCATAGGGGTGGCTACACCTTC	CASSQPSHRGGYTF
TRBJ1-4	TRBD1	TRBV5-5	.	TGTGCCAGCAGCTGGGAGGGACAGGGGATTAATGAAAAACTGTTTTTT	CASSWEGQGINEKLFF
TRBJ2-7	TRBD2	TRBV6-5	.	TGTGCCAGCCGCGGGACTAGTGCTTACGAGCAGTACTTC	CASRGTSAYEQYF